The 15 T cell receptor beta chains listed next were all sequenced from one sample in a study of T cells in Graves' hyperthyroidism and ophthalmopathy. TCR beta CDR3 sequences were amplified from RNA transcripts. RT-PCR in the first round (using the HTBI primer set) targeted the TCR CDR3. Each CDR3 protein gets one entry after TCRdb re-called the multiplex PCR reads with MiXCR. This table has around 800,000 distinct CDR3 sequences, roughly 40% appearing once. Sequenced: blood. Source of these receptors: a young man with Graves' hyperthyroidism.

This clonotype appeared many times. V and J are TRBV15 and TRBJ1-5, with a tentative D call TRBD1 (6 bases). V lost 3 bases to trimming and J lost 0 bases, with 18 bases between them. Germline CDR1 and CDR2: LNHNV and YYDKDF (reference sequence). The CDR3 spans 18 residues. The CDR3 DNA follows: TGTGCCACCAGCAGGAATCTCCCCCGACAGGCTAGCAATCAGCCCCAGCATTTT. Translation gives CATSRNLPRQASNQPQHF.

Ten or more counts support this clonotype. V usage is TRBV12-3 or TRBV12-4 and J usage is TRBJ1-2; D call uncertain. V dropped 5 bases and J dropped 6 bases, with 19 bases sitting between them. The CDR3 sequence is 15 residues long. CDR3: CASSILPTGDDGYTF. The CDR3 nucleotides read TGTGCCAGCAGTATCCTACCGACGGGCGACGATGGCTACACCTTC.

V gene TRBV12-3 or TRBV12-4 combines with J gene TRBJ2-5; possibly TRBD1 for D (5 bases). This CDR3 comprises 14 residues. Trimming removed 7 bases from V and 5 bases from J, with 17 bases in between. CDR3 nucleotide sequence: TGTGCCAGCACCGATAAAGGGGTACGGGAGACCCAGTACTTC. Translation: CASTDKGVRETQYF.

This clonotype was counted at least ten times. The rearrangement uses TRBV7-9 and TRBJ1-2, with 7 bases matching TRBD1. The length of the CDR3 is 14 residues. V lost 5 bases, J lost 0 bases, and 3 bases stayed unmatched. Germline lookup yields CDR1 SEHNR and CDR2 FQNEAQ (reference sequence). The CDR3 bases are TGTGCCAGCAGCGGGGACAGAGCTAACTATGGCTACACCTTC. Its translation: CASSGDRANYGYTF.

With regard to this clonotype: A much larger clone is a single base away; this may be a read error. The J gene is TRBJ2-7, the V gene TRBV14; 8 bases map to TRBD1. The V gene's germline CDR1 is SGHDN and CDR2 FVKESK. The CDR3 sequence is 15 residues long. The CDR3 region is CASSPGQGPSYVQYF. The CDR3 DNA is TGTGCCAGCAGCCCAGGACAGGGTCCCTCCTACGTGCAGTACTTC.

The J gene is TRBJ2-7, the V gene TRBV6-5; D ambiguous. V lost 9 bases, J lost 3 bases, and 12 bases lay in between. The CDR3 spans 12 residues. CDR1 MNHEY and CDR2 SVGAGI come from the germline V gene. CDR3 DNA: TGTGCCAGTGGGTGGGCCGGCTACGAGCAGTACTTC. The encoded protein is CASGWAGYEQYF.

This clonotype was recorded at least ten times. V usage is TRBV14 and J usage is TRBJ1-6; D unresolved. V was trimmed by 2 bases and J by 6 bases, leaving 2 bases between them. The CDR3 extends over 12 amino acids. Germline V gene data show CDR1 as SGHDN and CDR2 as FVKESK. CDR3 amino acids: CASSQLNSPLHF. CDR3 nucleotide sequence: TGTGCCAGCAGCCAACTTAATTCACCCCTCCACTTT.

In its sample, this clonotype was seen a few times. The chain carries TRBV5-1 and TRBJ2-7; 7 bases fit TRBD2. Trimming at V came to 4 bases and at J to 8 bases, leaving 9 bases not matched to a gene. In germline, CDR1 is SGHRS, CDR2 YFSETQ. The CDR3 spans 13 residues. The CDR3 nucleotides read TGCGCCAGCAGCCCGGGGGGTGAGGATCAGCAGTACTTC. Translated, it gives CASSPGGEDQQYF.

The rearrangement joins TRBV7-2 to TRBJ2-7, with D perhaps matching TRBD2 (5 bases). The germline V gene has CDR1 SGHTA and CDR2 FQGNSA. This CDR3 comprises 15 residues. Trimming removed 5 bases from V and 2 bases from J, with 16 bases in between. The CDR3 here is CASSRKRFQPYEQYF. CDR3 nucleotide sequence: TGTGCCAGCAGCCGTAAGCGGTTCCAACCCTACGAGCAGTACTTC.

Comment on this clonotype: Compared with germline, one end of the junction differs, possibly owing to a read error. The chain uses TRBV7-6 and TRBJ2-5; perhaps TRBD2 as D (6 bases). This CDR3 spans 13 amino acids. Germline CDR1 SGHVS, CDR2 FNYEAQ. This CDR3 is CVSARGYQETQYF. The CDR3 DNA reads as TGTGTCAGCGCACGGGGGTACCAAGAGACCCAGTACTTC. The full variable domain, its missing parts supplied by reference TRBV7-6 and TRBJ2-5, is GAGVSQSPRYKVTKRGQDVALRCDPISGHVSLYWYRQALGQGPEFLTYFNYEAQQDKSGLPNDRFSAERPEGSISTLTIQRTEQRDSAMYRCVSARGYQETQYFGPGTRLLVL.

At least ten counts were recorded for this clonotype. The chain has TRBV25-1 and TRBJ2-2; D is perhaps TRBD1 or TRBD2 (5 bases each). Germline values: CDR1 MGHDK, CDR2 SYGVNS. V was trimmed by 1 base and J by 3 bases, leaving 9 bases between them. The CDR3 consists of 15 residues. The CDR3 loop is CASSELLGDTGELFF. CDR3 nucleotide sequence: TGTGCCAGCAGTGAATTGTTGGGGGACACCGGGGAGCTGTTTTTT. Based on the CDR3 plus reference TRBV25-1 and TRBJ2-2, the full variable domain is EADIYQTPRYLVIGTGKKITLECSQTMGHDKMYWYQQDPGMELHLIHYSYGVNSTEKGDLSSESTVSRIRTEHFPLTLESARPSHTSQYLCASSELLGDTGELFFGEGSRLTVL.

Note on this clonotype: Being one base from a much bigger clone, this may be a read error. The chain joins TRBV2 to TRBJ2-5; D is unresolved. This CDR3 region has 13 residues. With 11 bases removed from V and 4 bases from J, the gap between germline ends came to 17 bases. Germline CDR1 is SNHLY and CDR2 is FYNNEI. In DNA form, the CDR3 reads TGTGCCCGCGAGACTGGGCCAGGAGAGACCCAGTACTTC. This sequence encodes CARETGPGETQYF. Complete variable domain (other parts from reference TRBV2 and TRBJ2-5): EPEVTQTPSHQVTQMGQEVILRCVPISNHLYFYWYRQILGQKVEFLVSFYNNEISEKSEIFDDQFSVERPDGSNFTLKIRSTKLEDSAMYFCARETGPGETQYFGPGTRLLVL.

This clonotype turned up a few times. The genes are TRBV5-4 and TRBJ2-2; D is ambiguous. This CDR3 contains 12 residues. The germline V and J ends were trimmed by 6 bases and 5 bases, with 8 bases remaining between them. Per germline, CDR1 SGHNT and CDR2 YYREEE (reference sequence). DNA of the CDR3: TGTGCCAGCACCCCCTGGACCGGGGAGCTGTTTTTT. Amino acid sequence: CASTPWTGELFF.

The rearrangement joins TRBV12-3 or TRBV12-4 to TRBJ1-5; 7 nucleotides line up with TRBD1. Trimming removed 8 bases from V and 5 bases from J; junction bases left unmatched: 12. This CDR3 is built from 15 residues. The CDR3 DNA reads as TGTGCCAGCCGGTGGAACAGGGGTGGCGATCAGCCCCAGCATTTT. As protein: CASRWNRGGDQPQHF.

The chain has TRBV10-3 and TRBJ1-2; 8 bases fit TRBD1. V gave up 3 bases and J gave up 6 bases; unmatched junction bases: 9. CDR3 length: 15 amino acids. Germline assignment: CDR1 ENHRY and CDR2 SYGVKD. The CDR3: CAISEDRGQRNGYTF. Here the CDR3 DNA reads TGTGCCATCAGTGAAGACAGGGGACAGAGAAATGGCTACACCTTC.